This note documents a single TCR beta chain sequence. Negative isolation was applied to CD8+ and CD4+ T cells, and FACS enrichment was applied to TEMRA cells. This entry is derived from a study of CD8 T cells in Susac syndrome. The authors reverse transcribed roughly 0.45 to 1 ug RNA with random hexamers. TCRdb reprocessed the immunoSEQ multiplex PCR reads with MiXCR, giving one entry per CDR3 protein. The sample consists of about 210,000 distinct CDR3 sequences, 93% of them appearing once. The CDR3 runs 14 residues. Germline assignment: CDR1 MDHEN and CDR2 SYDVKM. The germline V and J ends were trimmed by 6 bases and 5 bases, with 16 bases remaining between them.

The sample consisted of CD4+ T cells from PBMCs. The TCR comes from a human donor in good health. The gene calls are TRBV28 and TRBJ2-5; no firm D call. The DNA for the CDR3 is TGTGCCAGCAGGGGATCACGGCCCTCGGAGACCCAGTACTTC. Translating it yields CASRGSRPSETQYF. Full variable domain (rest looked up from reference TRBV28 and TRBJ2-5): DVKVTQSSRYLVKRTGEKVFLECVQDMDHENMFWYRQDPGLGLRLIYFSYDVKMKEKGDIPEGYSVSREKKERFSLILESASTNQTSMYLCASRGSRPSETQYFGPGTRLLVL.